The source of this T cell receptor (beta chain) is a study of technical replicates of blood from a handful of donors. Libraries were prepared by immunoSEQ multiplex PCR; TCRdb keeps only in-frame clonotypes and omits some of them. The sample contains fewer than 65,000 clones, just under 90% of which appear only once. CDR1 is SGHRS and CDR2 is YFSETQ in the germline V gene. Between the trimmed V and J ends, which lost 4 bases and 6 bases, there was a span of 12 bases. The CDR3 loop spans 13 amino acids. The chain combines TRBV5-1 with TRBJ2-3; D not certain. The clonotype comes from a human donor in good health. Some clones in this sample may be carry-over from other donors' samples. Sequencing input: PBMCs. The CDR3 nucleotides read TGCGCCAGCAGCCACTACCTGAGGGATACGCAGTATTTT. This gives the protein CASSHYLRDTQYF.